These T cell receptor beta chains were read from a single sample in a study of cytomegalovirus exposure and HLA in healthy donors. The table came from immunoSEQ multiplex PCR; TCRdb's copy has only in-frame clones and leaves some out. The sample records approximately 110,000 clones, less than 80% being singletons. Sequences were obtained from PBMCs. These receptor sequences come from a woman aged 40 to 50 in good health and CMV-seronegative. The CDR3 runs from the conserved cysteine through the conserved F or W. D genes are given only for firm matches. The listing skips clone size in some rows; elsewhere it reads once, few, many or a size class.

d_gene,abundance,v_gene,j_gene,CDR3nt,CDR3aa
.,.,TRBV7-2,TRBJ1-1,TGTGCCAGCAGCAACCCTGGGACGGGAGGTGAAGCTTTCTTT,CASSNPGTGGEAFF
TRBD1,few,TRBV19,TRBJ1-3,TGTGCCACCCTCGGACAGGGAGGAAACACCATATATTTT,CATLGQGGNTIYF
.,.,TRBV5-7,TRBJ1-2,TGTGCCAGCAGCTTGAGTCGGGAGACGCCTTTTAACTATGGCTACACCTTC,CASSLSRETPFNYGYTF
TRBD1,.,TRBV6-1,TRBJ2-1,TGTGCCAGCACCGGCGGAAGGACAGGGGGAAATGAGCAGTTCTTC,CASTGGRTGGNEQFF
.,.,TRBV27,TRBJ2-7,TGTGCCAGCAGTCCCAGGGTCTCCTACGAGCAGTACTTC,CASSPRVSYEQYF
.,.,TRBV9,TRBJ2-3,TGTGCCAGCAGCGTAGGCAGCGAAGGGGGAGTTACAGATACGCAGTATTTT,CASSVGSEGGVTDTQYF
TRBD2,.,TRBV7-2,TRBJ2-1,TGTGCCAGCAGCTTGGGGGGGAGTCACTACAATGAGCAGTTCTTC,CASSLGGSHYNEQFF
.,.,TRBV6-5,TRBJ2-1,TGTGCCAGCAACCTAGCGAGTTCCTACAATGAGCAGTTCTTC,CASNLASSYNEQFF
.,.,TRBV10-3,TRBJ1-1,TGTGCCATCGGCGGGGGCACTGAAGCTTTCTTT,CAIGGGTEAFF
TRBD2,.,TRBV7-2,TRBJ2-3,TGTGCCAGCACCCCTGCGCGGGAGGGAGGGGGAGATACGCAGTATTTT,CASTPAREGGGDTQYF
.,.,TRBV21-1,TRBJ2-1,TGTGCCAGCAGCAAAATGATCCATGGGACTAGCAGTAACAATGAGCAGTTCTTC,CASSKMIHGTSSNNEQFF
.,.,TRBV28,TRBJ1-1,TGTGCCAGCAGCCCTCAACAGGGATTCGGGACTGAAGCTTTCTTT,CASSPQQGFGTEAFF
TRBD1,.,TRBV28,TRBJ1-1,TGTGCCAGCAGCTTGGACAGGGTTAAAGCTTTCTTT,CASSLDRVKAFF
TRBD1,.,TRBV7-9,TRBJ1-2,TGTGCCAGCAGCTCAAGAACAGGACAGGGCAACTATGGCTACACCTTC,CASSSRTGQGNYGYTF
TRBD2,.,TRBV9,TRBJ2-7,TGTGCCAGCAGCGTAGCGGGTAGCGGGAGTATCTACGAGCAGTACTTC,CASSVAGSGSIYEQYF
TRBD2,.,TRBV9,TRBJ2-2,TGTGCCAGCAGCGTTAGCGGGTCCTGGAACACCGGGGAGCTGTTTTTT,CASSVSGSWNTGELFF
.,.,TRBV7-9,TRBJ1-2,TGTGCCAGCAGCGAGCAGGGTAACTATGGCTACACCTTC,CASSEQGNYGYTF
TRBD1,.,TRBV4-1,TRBJ1-1,TGCGCCAGCAGCCAGCCGGGACAGGGGAACACTGAAGCTTTCTTT,CASSQPGQGNTEAFF
TRBD1,.,TRBV6-6,TRBJ2-7,TGTGCCAGCAGGCTGACCGGACAGGGGGCGTACGAGCAGTACTTC,CASRLTGQGAYEQYF
TRBD1,.,TRBV4-1,TRBJ2-7,TGCGCCAGCAGCCAAGATGCCCGGGACAGCACCTACGAGCAGTACTTC,CASSQDARDSTYEQYF
.,few,TRBV5-1,TRBJ2-3,TGCGCCAGCAGCTTCGGGCGGGGCGAATCGGATACGCAGTATTTT,CASSFGRGESDTQYF
.,.,TRBV7-9,TRBJ2-7,TGTGCCAGCAGCCCCCTCCACGAGCAGTACTTC,CASSPLHEQYF